This TCR beta chain was captured by sequencing in a study of CD8+ T cells in alopecia areata. Trimming left V 0 bases short and J 4 bases short, with 4 bases between. The CDR3 runs 13 residues. Germline V gene lookup returns CDR1 MGHRA and CDR2 YSYEKL. Reverse transcribed after extraction, RNA yielded cDNA as the sequencing template. Assay: immunoSEQ multiplex PCR; the TCRdb copy retains only in-frame clones and omits some. This table holds around 300,000 clones, around 64% found once. Noted treatment: oral pan-JAK inhibitor, 5-10 mg twice daily. The V and J genes are TRBV4-1 and TRBJ1-3; no firm D call. This sequence was found in a human donor with alopecia areata. The material was CD4+ T cells sorted from blood, obtained around week 53, from a patient treated with tofacitinib. The CDR3 is CASSQEGGNTIYF. The CDR3, as DNA: TGCGCCAGCAGCCAAGAGGGGGGAAACACCATATATTTT.